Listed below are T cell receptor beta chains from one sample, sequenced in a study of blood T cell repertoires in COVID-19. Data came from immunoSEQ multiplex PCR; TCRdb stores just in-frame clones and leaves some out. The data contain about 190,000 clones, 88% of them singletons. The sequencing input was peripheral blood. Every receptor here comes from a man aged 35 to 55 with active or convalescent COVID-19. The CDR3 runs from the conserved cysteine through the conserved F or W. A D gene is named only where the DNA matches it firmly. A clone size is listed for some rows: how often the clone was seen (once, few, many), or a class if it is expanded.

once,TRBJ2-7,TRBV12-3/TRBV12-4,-,CASSLRGYEQYF,TGTGCCAGCAGTTTAAGAGGATACGAGCAGTACTTC
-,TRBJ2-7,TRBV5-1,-,CASGVLSGGSYEQYF,TGCGCCAGCGGCGTGCTTAGCGGAGGCTCCTACGAGCAGTACTTC
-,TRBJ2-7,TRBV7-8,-,CASSLARREQYF,TGTGCCAGCAGCTTAGCCCGGAGGGAGCAGTACTTC
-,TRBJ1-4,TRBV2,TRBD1,CASRPGTGPEKLFF,TGTGCCAGCAGACCCGGGACAGGGCCTGAAAAACTGTTTTTT
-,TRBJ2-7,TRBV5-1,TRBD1,CASSLLPRDRVNEQYF,TGCGCCAGCAGCTTGTTACCGCGTGACAGGGTAAACGAGCAGTACTTC
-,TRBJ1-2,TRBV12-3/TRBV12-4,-,CASSFSNYGYTF,TGTGCCAGCAGTTTTAGTAACTATGGCTACACCTTC
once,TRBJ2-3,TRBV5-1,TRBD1,CASSAPPGGNTQYF,TGCGCCAGCAGCGCTCCCCCAGGGGGTAATACGCAGTATTTT
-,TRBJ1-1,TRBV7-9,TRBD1,CASSTRDSPEAFF,TGTGCCAGCAGCACGCGGGACAGCCCTGAAGCTTTCTTT
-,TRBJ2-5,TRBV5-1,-,CASSSPTGQETQYF,TGCGCCAGCAGCTCTCCGACAGGTCAAGAGACCCAGTACTTC
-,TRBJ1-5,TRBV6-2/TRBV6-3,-,CASSQDSALNQPQHF,TGTGCCAGCAGTCAAGACAGCGCCTTGAATCAGCCCCAGCATTTT
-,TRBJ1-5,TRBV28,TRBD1,CASSSPGQGVGGNQPQHF,TGTGCCAGCAGTTCTCCGGGACAGGGAGTTGGGGGCAATCAGCCCCAGCATTTT
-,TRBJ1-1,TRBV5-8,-,CASSLLGSGNTEAFF,TGTGCCAGCAGCTTGTTAGGGAGCGGGAACACTGAAGCTTTCTTT
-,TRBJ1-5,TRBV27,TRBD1,CASSLRGPQPQHF,TGTGCCAGCAGTTTAAGGGGGCCTCAGCCCCAGCATTTT
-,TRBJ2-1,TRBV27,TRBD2,CASSLAGGPVGEQFF,TGTGCCAGCAGTCTAGCGGGAGGGCCTGTAGGCGAGCAGTTCTTC
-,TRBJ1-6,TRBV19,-,CASSMEGMSYNSPLHF,TGTGCCAGTAGTATGGAGGGGATGTCCTATAATTCACCCCTCCACTTT
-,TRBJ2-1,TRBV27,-,CAVGPLYSYNEQFF,TGTGCCGTGGGCCCTCTCTACTCCTACAATGAGCAGTTCTTC
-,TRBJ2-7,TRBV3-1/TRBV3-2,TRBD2,CASSPVRGGLEQYF,TGTGCCAGCAGCCCCGTGCGCGGGGGTCTCGAGCAGTACTTC
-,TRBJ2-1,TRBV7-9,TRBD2,CASSLETSVNEQFF,TGTGCCAGCAGCTTAGAGACTAGCGTCAATGAGCAGTTCTTC
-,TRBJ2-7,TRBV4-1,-,CASSQGATGMDEQYF,TGCGCCAGCAGCCAAGGAGCCACAGGGATGGACGAGCAGTACTTC
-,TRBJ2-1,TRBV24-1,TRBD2,CATSRLAALSSYNEQFF,TGTGCCACCAGTCGACTAGCGGCTTTAAGCTCCTACAATGAGCAGTTCTTC
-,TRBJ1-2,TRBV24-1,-,CATSDPTTGDYGYTF,TGTGCCACCAGTGACCCAACGACAGGCGACTATGGCTACACCTTC
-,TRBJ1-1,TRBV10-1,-,CASSSQGTEAFF,TGCGCCAGCAGTTCACAGGGAACTGAAGCTTTCTTT
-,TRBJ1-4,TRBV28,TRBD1,CASSSRQGGYEKLFF,TGTGCCAGCAGTTCTAGACAGGGTGGTTATGAAAAACTGTTTTTT
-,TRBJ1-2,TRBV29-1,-,CSALDTYGYTF,TGCAGCGCTCTGGACACCTATGGCTACACCTTC
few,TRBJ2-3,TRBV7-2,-,CASSLGGASGTQYF,TGTGCCAGCAGCTTGGGGGGAGCCTCTGGTACGCAGTATTTT
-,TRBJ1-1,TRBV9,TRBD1,CASSGSGGANTEAFF,TGTGCCAGCAGCGGCTCAGGGGGCGCGAACACTGAAGCTTTCTTT
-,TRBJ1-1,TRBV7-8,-,CASSHPGGEAFF,TGTGCCAGCAGCCATCCGGGTGGTGAAGCTTTCTTT
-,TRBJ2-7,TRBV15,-,CATSIPGNSYEQYF,TGTGCCACCAGCATCCCAGGAAACTCCTACGAGCAGTACTTC
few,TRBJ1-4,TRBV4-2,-,CASSQDRAGEKLFF,TGTGCCAGCAGCCAAGACAGGGCTGGTGAAAAACTGTTTTTT
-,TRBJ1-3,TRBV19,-,CASSTTGGSGNTIYF,TGTGCCAGTAGCACCACGGGAGGGAGTGGAAACACCATATATTTT
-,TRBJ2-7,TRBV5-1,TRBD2,CASSSPGNNGRTYEQYF,TGCGCCAGCAGCTCCCCAGGAAACAACGGGAGGACCTACGAGCAGTACTTC
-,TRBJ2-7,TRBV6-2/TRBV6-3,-,CASSYIGRGGEQYF,TGTGCCAGCAGTTACATCGGCAGGGGTGGAGAGCAGTACTTC
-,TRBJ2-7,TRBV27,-,CASRTGYEQYF,TGTGCCAGCAGGACAGGCTACGAGCAGTACTTC
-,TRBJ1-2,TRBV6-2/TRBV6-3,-,CASSYSTGHGYGYTF,TGTGCCAGCAGTTACTCAACAGGGCATGGATATGGCTACACCTTC
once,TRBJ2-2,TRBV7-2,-,CASSLAPAARVTGELFF,TGTGCCAGCAGCTTAGCGCCCGCCGCCAGGGTCACCGGGGAGCTGTTTTTT
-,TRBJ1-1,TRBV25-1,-,CASSSERGGAGPYEAFF,TGTGCCAGCAGTTCGGAGCGGGGGGGCGCCGGCCCGTATGAAGCTTTCTTT
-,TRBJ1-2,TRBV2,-,CASSVFTGFGGYTF,TGTGCCAGCAGTGTATTTACAGGGTTCGGGGGCTACACCTTC
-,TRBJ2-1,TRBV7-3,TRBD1,CASSTDRGPYNEQFF,TGTGCCAGCAGCACCGACAGGGGGCCTTACAATGAGCAGTTCTTC
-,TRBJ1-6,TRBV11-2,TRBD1,CASSLGARGQSPLHF,TGTGCCAGCAGCTTAGGGGCCAGGGGGCAATCACCCCTCCACTTT
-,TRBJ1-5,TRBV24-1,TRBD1,CATSGQGQGEQPQHF,TGTGCCACCAGTGGCCAGGGACAGGGGGAACAGCCCCAGCATTTT
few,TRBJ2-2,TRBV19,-,CASSTANTGELFF,TGTGCCAGTTCGACAGCGAACACCGGGGAGCTGTTTTTT